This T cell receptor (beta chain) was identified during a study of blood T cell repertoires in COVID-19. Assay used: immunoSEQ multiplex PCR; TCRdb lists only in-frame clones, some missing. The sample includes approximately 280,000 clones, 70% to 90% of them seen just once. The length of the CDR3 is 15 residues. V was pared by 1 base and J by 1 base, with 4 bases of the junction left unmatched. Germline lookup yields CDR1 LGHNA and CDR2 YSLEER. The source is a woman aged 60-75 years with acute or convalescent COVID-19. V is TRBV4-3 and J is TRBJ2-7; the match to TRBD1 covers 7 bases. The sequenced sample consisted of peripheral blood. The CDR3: CASSQASGGSYEQYF. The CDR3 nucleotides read TGCGCCAGCAGCCAAGCCTCAGGGGGATCCTACGAGCAGTACTTC.